This is a list of T cell receptor beta chains from one sample in a study of lymphopenia after photon versus proton radiotherapy. Assay: immunoSEQ multiplex PCR; the TCRdb copy retains only in-frame clones and omits some. The table records fewer than 30,000 clones, approximately 86% of them present only once. Sample: peripheral blood, taken from a patient treated with photon-based radiotherapy. The receptors stem from a man aged 45 to 65 with gastric cancer. CDR3s include the opening cysteine and the closing phenylalanine or tryptophan. Not every row has a clone size; where given, it reads once, few, many or a size class.

length	V	J	size	CDR3
12	TRBV10-1	TRBJ1-1	.	CASSDEKAEAFF
14	TRBV7-8	TRBJ2-2	.	CASSPDNYAGELFF
14	TRBV7-6	TRBJ2-5	.	CASSSQTSGETQYF
13	TRBV7-8	TRBJ2-7	.	CASSLGSGYEQYF
14	TRBV5-8	TRBJ2-1	.	CASSFGQDYNEQFF
14	TRBV6-1	TRBJ1-4	.	CASSEGDGAEKLFF
17	TRBV12-5	TRBJ2-7	.	CASGLILSDRRSYEQYF
14	TRBV5-6	TRBJ2-1	.	CASSRIAVYNEQFF
16	TRBV5-6	TRBJ2-5	.	CASSLWRSSYQETQYF
13	TRBV30	TRBJ1-5	.	CAWATGGSQPQHF
12	TRBV15	TRBJ2-1	.	CATSLAPNEQFF
15	TRBV29-1	TRBJ1-2	.	CSVERSGRGPSGYTF
15	TRBV7-8	.	once	CASSQWSSREYEQYF
16	TRBV4-2	TRBJ1-3	.	CASSQRMGDSGNTIYF
12	TRBV30	TRBJ1-2	.	CAGTGVGSGYTF
16	TRBV6-6	TRBJ2-4	.	CASSSPPGTEKNIQYF
15	TRBV4-1	TRBJ1-6	.	CASSTNRADNSPLHF
17	TRBV6-1	TRBJ1-4	.	CASSGSTGYMVVEKLFF
14	TRBV30	TRBJ1-6	.	CAWKTTGGSSPLHF
15	TRBV5-1	TRBJ2-3	.	CASSVGLAGADTQYF
15	TRBV30	TRBJ1-5	.	CAWSPKVAGNQPQHF
13	TRBV18	TRBJ2-5	.	CASSPVAQETQYF
15	TRBV11-1	TRBJ2-3	.	CASSPGQRLPDTQYF
15	TRBV10-3	TRBJ2-3	.	CAISMGQGGTDTQYF
15	TRBV9	TRBJ2-7	.	CASSLSGQGAYEQYF
15	TRBV5-1	TRBJ2-2	.	CASSFLAGGTGELFF
16	TRBV11-1	TRBJ2-5	once	CASSSVSGGDQETQYF